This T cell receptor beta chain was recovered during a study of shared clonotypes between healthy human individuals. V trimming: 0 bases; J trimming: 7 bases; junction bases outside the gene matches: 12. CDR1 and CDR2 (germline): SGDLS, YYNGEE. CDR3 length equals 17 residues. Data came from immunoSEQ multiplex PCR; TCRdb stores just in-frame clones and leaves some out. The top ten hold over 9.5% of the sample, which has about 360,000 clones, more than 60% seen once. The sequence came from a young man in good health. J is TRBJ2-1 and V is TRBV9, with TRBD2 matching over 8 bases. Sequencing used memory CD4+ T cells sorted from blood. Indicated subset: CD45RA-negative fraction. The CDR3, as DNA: TGTGCCAGCAGCGTAGTTGGAGCGGGAGTATCTGGGAATGAGCAGTTCTTC. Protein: CASSVVGAGVSGNEQFF.